This T cell receptor beta chain derives from a study of cytotoxic CD8 clonotypes in ibrutinib-treated CLL. Some clones are missing from TCRdb's copy, which holds only in-frame ones; the method was immunoSEQ multiplex PCR. This table has around 60,000 clones, over 60% appearing once. Sequenced here: PBMCs, sampled after 12 months of ibrutinib treatment. The sequence was obtained from a human donor with chronic lymphocytic leukemia.

CDR3 nucleotides: TGTGCCAGCAGTGAGGGTAGGGCCTACAATGAGCAGTTCTTC. Protein product: CASSEGRAYNEQFF. The chain links TRBV2 to TRBJ2-1; D not certain. This CDR3 has 14 residues. V was shortened by 3 bases and J by 2 bases, with 8 bases between the two germline ends. CDR1 is SNHLY, CDR2 FYNNEI, per germline.